One sample yielded the 8 T cell receptor beta chains listed below, sequenced in a study of shared clonotypes between healthy human individuals (dated by TCRdb to the early 2020s). Libraries came from the immunoSEQ multiplex PCR assay. What TCRdb holds here is the immuneACCESS table cut down to in-frame rearrangements. Part of the clones is not present; checked against another copy, under half of the missing clones reflect an unresolved V gene, and the others are unexplained. This sample comprises roughly 1,100,000 clones, roughly 80% of them detected only once. The top ten constitute 1.4% of the sample. The sample taken for sequencing was memory CD4+ T cells sorted from blood. According to the study, the label for this sample's cell subset or site signals: CD45RA-negative fraction. The receptors were sampled from a man younger than 35 in good health.

The genes are TRBV5-1 and TRBJ2-1; 8 nucleotides agree with TRBD1. With 4 bases clipped from V and 8 bases from J, the junction kept 8 bases outside the gene matches. Per germline, CDR1 SGHRS and CDR2 YFSETQ. CDR3 size: 14 residues. The CDR3 region has the DNA TGCGCCAGCAGCCCGGACAGGGTGGTTGATGAGCAGTTCTTC. Translating it yields CASSPDRVVDEQFF.

The chain has TRBV25-1 and TRBJ1-1; no clear D gene. V lost 5 bases to trimming and J lost 7 bases, with 11 bases between them. The CDR3 spans 12 residues. Germline V gene lookup returns CDR1 MGHDK and CDR2 SYGVNS. CDR3 DNA: TGTGCCAGCAGTACTCGCCGCGGTGAAGCTTTCTTT. Translated: CASSTRRGEAFF.

This clone was seen more than once but under ten times. This chain uses TRBV28 with TRBJ1-1; TRBD1 agrees at 7 bases. The CDR3 has 11 residues. Germline V lookup: CDR1 MDHEN, CDR2 SYDVKM. The CDR3 loop is CGTRGYTEAFF. For the CDR3, the DNA is TGTGGCACCAGGGGGTACACTGAAGCTTTCTTT.

This chain links TRBV7-6 with TRBJ1-5, with TRBD1 matching over 7 bases. This CDR3 comprises 14 residues. Germline V lookup: CDR1 SGHVS, CDR2 FNYEAQ. Trimming at V came to 3 bases and at J to 6 bases, leaving 5 bases not matched to a gene. The CDR3 bases are TGTGCCAGCAGCTTGAGCCAGGGGGGTCAGCCCCAGCATTTT. It yields the protein CASSLSQGGQPQHF.

The chain links TRBV7-2 to TRBJ1-5, with D unclear. Germline V gene sequence: CDR1 SGHTA, CDR2 FQGNSA. V gave up 3 bases and J gave up 2 bases, with 5 bases separating them. CDR3 length equals 13 residues. In nucleotides, the CDR3 is TGTGCCAGCAGCTTCGAGGGCAATCAGCCCCAGCATTTT. This translates into CASSFEGNQPQHF.

DNA for the CDR3: TGTGCCAGTAGTATGGGACTACTAGCCAAAAACATTCAGTACTTC. It yields the protein CASSMGLLAKNIQYF. The chain carries TRBV19 and TRBJ2-4; 7 nucleotides match TRBD2. Losses at the gene ends were 3 bases for V and 0 bases for J; bases not matched to a gene: 2. The CDR3 covers 15 residues. The germline gives CDR1 LNHDA, CDR2 SQIVND (reference sequence). The full variable domain, completed using reference TRBV19 and TRBJ2-4, is DGGITQSPKYLFRKEGQNVTLSCEQNLNHDAMYWYRQDPGQGLRLIYYSQIVNDFQKGDIAEGYSVSREKKESFPLTVTSAQKNPTAFYLCASSMGLLAKNIQYFGAGTRLSVL.

The chain employs TRBV5-1 and TRBJ2-6, with D perhaps TRBD1 (5 bases). CDR1 SGHRS and CDR2 YFSETQ come from the germline V gene. This CDR3 has 16 amino acids. Trimming left V 5 bases short and J 0 bases short, with 12 bases between. This CDR3 reads CASRATGSSGANVLTF. CDR3 DNA: TGCGCCAGCAGGGCCACAGGATCCTCTGGGGCCAACGTCCTGACTTTC.

In this sample, this clone turned up once. The CDR3, as DNA: TGTGCCAGCAGTGTCGGGACAGGGGGCGCTGAGCAGTTCTTC. Translated: CASSVGTGGAEQFF. The chain links TRBV6-4 to TRBJ2-1, with 12 bases aligning to TRBD1. The germline CDR1 and CDR2 sequences are MRHNA and SNTAGT. The CDR3 spans 14 residues. The V segment lost 4 bases and the J segment 9 bases; nucleotides outside the gene matches: 4.